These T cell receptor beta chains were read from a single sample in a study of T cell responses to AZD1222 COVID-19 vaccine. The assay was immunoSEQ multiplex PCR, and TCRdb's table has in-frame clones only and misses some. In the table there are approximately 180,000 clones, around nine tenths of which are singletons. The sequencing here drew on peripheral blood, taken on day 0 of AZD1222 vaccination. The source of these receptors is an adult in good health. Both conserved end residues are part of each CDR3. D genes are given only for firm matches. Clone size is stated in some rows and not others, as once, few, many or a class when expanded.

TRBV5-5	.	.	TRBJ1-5	CASSLALDLSNQPQHF	TGTGCCAGCAGCTTGGCCCTGGATCTGAGCAATCAGCCCCAGCATTTT
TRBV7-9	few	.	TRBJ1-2	CASSQGNYGYTF	TGTGCCAGCTCCCAGGGGAACTATGGCTACACCTTC
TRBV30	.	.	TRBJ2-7	CAWSVRETYEQYF	TGTGCCTGGAGTGTACGAGAGACCTACGAGCAGTACTTC
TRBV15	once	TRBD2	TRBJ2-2	CATSLTSGDAGELFF	TGTGCCACCAGCTTAACTAGCGGGGATGCCGGGGAGCTGTTTTTT
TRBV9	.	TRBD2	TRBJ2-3	CASSSAGGRADTQYF	TGTGCCAGCAGCTCAGCGGGGGGGCGGGCAGATACGCAGTATTTT
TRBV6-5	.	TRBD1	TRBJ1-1	CASGRTGGVRTEAFF	TGTGCCAGCGGTCGGACAGGGGGCGTAAGGACTGAAGCTTTCTTT
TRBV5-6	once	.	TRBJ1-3	CASSLSLGLEGNTIYF	TGTGCCAGCAGCTTAAGCTTGGGACTGGAGGGAAACACCATATATTTT
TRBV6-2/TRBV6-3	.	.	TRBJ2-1	CASSSQLASYNEQFF	TGTGCCAGCAGTTCTCAGTTGGCCTCCTACAATGAGCAGTTCTTC
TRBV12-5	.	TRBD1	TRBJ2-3	CASGLVPKGQGAKTDTQYF	TGTGCTAGTGGTTTAGTCCCGAAGGGACAGGGAGCGAAAACAGATACGCAGTATTTT
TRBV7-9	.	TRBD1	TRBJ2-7	CASSLVRTGRSLEQYF	TGTGCCAGCAGCTTAGTACGGACAGGGCGTAGTCTCGAGCAGTACTTC
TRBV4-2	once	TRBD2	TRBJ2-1	CASSRVQILAGGLYNEQFF	TGTGCCAGCAGCCGAGTCCAAATACTAGCGGGGGGACTATACAATGAGCAGTTCTTC
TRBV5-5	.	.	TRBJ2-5	CASSPDPGTMGWETQYF	TGTGCCAGCAGCCCAGACCCCGGGACCATGGGGTGGGAGACCCAGTACTTC
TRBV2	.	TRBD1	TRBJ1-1	CASSLQGGNTEAFF	TGTGCCAGCAGTCTGCAGGGGGGGAACACTGAAGCTTTCTTT
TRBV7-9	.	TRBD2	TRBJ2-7	CASSFSGVDEQYF	TGTGCCAGCAGCTTCAGCGGGGTAGACGAGCAGTACTTC
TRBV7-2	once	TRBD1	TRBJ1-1	CASSPPGGGTPEAFF	TGTGCCAGCAGCCCCCCAGGGGGGGGGACACCCGAAGCTTTCTTT
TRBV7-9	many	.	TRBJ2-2	CASGRTEKTGELFF	TGTGCCAGCGGTAGGACAGAGAAAACCGGGGAGCTGTTTTTT
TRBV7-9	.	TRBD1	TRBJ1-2	CASSPWGQGANYGYTF	TGTGCCAGCAGCCCGTGGGGACAGGGGGCTAACTATGGCTACACCTTC
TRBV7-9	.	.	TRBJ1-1	CASSLVTEAFF	TGTGCCAGCAGCTTAGTAACTGAAGCTTTCTTT
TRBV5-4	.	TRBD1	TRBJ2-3	CASRGQASTDTQYF	TGTGCCAGCCGGGGACAGGCTAGCACAGATACGCAGTATTTT
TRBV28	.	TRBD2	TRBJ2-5	CASSPYIGGETQYF	TGTGCCAGCAGTCCCTATATCGGGGGGGAGACCCAGTACTTC
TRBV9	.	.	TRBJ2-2	CASSGILANTGELFF	TGTGCCAGCAGCGGTATACTAGCGAACACCGGGGAGCTGTTTTTT
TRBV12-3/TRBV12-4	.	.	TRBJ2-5	CASSLKFMETQYF	TGTGCCAGCAGTTTAAAGTTTATGGAGACCCAGTACTTC
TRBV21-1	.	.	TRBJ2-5	CASSKASPPQGLWKETQYF	TGTGCCAGCAGCAAAGCCAGCCCCCCTCAGGGGCTTTGGAAGGAGACCCAGTACTTC
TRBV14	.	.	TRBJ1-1	CASSQGGSNTEAFF	TGTGCCAGCAGCCAAGGGGGATCGAACACTGAAGCTTTCTTT
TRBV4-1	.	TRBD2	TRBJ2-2	CASSQVGGDGELFF	TGCGCCAGCAGCCAAGTGGGGGGGGACGGGGAGCTGTTTTTT
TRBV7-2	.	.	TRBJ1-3	CASSLDRAGNTIYF	TGTGCCAGCAGCTTAGACCGGGCTGGAAACACCATATATTTT
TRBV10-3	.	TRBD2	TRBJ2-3	CAISTLAGVRDTQYF	TGTGCCATCAGCACACTAGCGGGGGTACGAGATACGCAGTATTTT
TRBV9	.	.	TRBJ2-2	CASSVHHGSLNTGELFF	TGTGCCAGCAGCGTACATCACGGCAGCCTTAACACCGGGGAGCTGTTTTTT
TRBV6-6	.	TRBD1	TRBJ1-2	CASSYSGQGAEGYTF	TGTGCCAGCAGTTACTCGGGACAGGGCGCGGAAGGCTACACCTTC